Shown below are 3 T cell receptor beta chains from a single sample sequenced in a study of blood T cell repertoires in COVID-19. TCRdb keeps only in-frame clones here, not all; method: immunoSEQ multiplex PCR. The data hold roughly 32,000 clones, with 75% to 90% observed a single time. The material sequenced was peripheral blood. These receptors were obtained from a man in his 60s with active or convalescent COVID-19.

The rearrangement links TRBV20-1 to TRBJ1-4; 8 positions match TRBD1. Looked up from germline, CDR1 is DFQATT and CDR2 is SNEGSKA (reference sequence). There are 13 residues in the CDR3. The V gene end was trimmed by 3 bases and the J gene end by 5 bases; junction bases not matched to a gene: 2. Here the CDR3 reads CSASRDRNEKLFF. CDR3 sequence (DNA): TGCAGTGCTAGTCGGGACAGGAATGAAAAACTGTTTTTT.

This rearrangement joins TRBV5-8 to TRBJ2-7; 7 nucleotides line up with TRBD2. Germline CDR1 is SGHTS and CDR2 is YDEGEE. There are 15 residues in the CDR3. J gave up 0 bases and V 0 bases, and 3 bases lay outside the gene matches. CDR3 protein: CASSLVGGSSYEQYV. The CDR3 DNA reads as TGTGCCAGCAGCTTGGTCGGGGGGAGCTCCTACGAGCAGTACGTC.

The rearrangement uses TRBV12-3 or TRBV12-4 and TRBJ1-5; the D gene is possibly TRBD1 (6 bases). The V end was cut by 7 bases, the J end by 6 bases, with 13 bases between. The CDR3 has 13 residues. Here the CDR3 DNA reads TGTGCCAGCACCCCAGGGGTGGGTCAGCCCCAGCATTTT. This translates into CASTPGVGQPQHF.